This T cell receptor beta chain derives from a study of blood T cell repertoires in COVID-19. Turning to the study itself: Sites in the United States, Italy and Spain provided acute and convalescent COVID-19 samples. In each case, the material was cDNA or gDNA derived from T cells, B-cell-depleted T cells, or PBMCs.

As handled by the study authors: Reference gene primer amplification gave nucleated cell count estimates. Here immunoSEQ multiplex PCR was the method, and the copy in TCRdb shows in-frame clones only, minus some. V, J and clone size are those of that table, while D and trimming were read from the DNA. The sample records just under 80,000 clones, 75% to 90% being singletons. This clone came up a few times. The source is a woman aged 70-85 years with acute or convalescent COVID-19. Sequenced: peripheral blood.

The CDR3 bases are TGTGCCAGCAGCGACGGGACAGCGAACACCGGGGAGCTGTTTTTT. It yields the protein CASSDGTANTGELFF. The chain uses TRBV2 and TRBJ2-2; 7 bases agree with TRBD1. Trimming cost V 6 bases and J 0 bases; bases outside gene matches: 4. From germline, CDR1 is SNHLY and CDR2 FYNNEI. The CDR3 spans 15 residues.